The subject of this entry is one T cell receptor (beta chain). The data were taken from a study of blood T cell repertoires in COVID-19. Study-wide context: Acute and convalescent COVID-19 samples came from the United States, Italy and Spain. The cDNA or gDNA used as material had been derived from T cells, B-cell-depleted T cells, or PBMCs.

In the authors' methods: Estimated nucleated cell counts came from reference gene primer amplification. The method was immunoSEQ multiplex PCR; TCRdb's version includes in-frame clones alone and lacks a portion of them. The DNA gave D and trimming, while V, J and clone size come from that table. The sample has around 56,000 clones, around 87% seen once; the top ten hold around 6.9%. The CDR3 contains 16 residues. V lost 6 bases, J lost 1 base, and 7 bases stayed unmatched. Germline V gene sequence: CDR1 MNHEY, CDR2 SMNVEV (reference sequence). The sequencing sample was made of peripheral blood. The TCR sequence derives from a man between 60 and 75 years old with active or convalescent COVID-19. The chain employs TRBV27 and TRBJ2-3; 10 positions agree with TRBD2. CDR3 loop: CASSEPLAGGTDTQYF. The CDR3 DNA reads TGTGCCAGCAGCGAACCGCTAGCGGGGGGCACAGATACGCAGTATTTT.